This entry describes one T cell receptor beta chain. What it binds is not known. The data stem from a study of human T cells and chemical hapten exposure. As for the study in general: The study lasted approximately 25 weeks, and patients were dosed weekly with diphenylcyclopropenone on the scalp throughout. Findings and limits, study-wide: Donors were affected by alopecia, so their immune reaction might vary from that of healthy individuals.

The CDR3 is 16 residues long. Germline CDR1 and CDR2: SGHAT and FQNNGV. The V and J ends lost 5 bases and 0 bases, in that order; junction bases with no gene match: 5. One entry per CDR3 protein, called by TCRdb with MiXCR from the RACE reads. The table records about 340,000 distinct CDR3 sequences, around 7% of them present only once. Time point described: patch test 1, 2 weeks after DPC sensitization. Sample treatment: therapeutic diphenylcyclopropenone sensitization with weekly scalp DPC. Whole blood that had not been fractionated was the source of extracted total RNA. The V gene is TRBV11-2, the J gene TRBJ2-1; 9 bases agree with TRBD2. The sample in question was whole blood, obtained in connection with sensitization to the hapten diphenylcyclopropenone (DPC). The receptor's source is a woman between 18 and 30 years old with alopecia areata. Some clones in this sample may be carry-over from other donors' samples. The CDR3 sequence is CASSPLRGGSYNEQFF. The CDR3 nucleotides read TGTGCCAGCAGCCCATTGCGGGGGGGCTCCTACAATGAGCAGTTCTTC.